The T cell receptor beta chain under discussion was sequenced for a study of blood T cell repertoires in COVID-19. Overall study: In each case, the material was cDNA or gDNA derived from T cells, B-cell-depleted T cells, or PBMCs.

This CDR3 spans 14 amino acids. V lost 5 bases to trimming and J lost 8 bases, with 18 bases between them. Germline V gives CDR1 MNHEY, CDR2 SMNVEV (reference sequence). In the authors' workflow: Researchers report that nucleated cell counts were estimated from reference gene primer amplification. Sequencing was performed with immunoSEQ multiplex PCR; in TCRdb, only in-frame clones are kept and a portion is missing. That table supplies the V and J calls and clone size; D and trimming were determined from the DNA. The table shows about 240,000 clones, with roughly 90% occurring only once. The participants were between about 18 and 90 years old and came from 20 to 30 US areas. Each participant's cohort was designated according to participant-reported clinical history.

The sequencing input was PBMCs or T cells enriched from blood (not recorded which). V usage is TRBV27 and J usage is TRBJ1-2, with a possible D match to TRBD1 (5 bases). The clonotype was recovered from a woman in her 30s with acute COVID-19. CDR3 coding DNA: TGTGCCAGCAGTCGGGGGACCTCTGCCGTGGGCTACACCTTC. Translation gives CASSRGTSAVGYTF.